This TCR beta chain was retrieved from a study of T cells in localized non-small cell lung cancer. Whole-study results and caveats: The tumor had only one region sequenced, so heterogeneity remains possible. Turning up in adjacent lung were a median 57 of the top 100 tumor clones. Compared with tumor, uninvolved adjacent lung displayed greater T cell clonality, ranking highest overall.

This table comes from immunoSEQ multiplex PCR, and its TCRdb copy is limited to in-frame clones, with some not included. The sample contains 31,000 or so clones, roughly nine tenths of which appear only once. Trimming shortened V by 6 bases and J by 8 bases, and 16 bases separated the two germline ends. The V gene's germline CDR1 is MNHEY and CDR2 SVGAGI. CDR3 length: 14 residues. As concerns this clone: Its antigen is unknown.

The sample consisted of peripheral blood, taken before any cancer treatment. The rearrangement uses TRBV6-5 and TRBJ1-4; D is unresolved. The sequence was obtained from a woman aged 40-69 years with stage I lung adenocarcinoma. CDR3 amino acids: CASSLGKGGEKLFF. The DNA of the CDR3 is TGTGCCAGCAGCCTGGGTAAGGGAGGAGAAAAACTGTTTTTT.